The entry below gives a single T cell receptor (beta chain) sequence along with its context. This specimen belongs to a study of blood T cell repertoires in COVID-19. Per the original methods: Amplified reference gene primers provided the basis for estimating nucleated cell counts. TCRdb's table, derived via immunoSEQ multiplex PCR, lists solely in-frame clones and lacks some. V and J calls plus clone size are reproduced from that table; the DNA served to infer D and trimming. The sample has over 200,000 clones, 87% seen once; the top ten hold roughly 2%. This CDR3 contains 10 residues. CDR1 and CDR2 (germline): DFQATT, SNEGSKA (reference sequence). V was trimmed by 6 bases and J by 12 bases, leaving 11 bases between them.

This receptor was taken from a man in his forties with active or convalescent COVID-19. Sequenced input: peripheral blood. The V call is TRBV20-1, the J call TRBJ1-4; TRBD1 might be the D (6 bases). CDR3 amino acids: CSAYRAELFF. The DNA of the CDR3 is TGCAGTGCCTACAGGGCGGAACTGTTTTTT.